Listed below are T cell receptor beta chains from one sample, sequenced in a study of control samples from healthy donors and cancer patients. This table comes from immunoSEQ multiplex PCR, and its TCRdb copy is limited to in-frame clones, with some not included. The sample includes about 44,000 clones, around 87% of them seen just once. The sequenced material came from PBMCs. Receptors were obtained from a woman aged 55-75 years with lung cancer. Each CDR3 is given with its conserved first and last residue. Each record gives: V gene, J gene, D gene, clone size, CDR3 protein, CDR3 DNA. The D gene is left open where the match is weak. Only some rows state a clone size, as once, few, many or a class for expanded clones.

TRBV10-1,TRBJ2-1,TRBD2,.,CASSPSGGLYNEQFF,TGCGCCAGCAGTCCTAGCGGAGGCCTCTACAATGAGCAGTTCTTC
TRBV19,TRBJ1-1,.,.,CATRGRRRNTEAFF,TGTGCCACCCGGGGAAGGCGGAGGAACACTGAAGCTTTCTTT
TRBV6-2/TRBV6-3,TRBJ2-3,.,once,CASSYPSRGRETFADTQYF,TGTGCCAGCAGTTACCCCTCGAGGGGGCGGGAGACGTTCGCAGATACGCAGTATTTT
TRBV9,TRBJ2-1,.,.,CASSVDTNEQFF,TGTGCCAGCAGCGTAGATACCAATGAGCAGTTCTTC
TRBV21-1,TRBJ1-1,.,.,CASLLTGGREDTEAFF,TGTGCCAGCCTTTTAACAGGGGGAAGAGAGGACACTGAAGCTTTCTTT
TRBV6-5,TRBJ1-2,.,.,CASSTPTNYGYTF,TGTGCCAGCTCTACTCCAACTAACTATGGCTACACCTTC
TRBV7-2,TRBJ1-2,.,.,CASSQARGDYGYTF,TGTGCCAGCAGCCAGGCACGGGGGGACTATGGCTACACCTTC
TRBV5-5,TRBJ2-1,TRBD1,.,CASSFRDRGQNEQFF,TGTGCCAGCAGCTTCCGGGACAGGGGGCAGAATGAGCAGTTCTTC
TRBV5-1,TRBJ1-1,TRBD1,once,CASRATGSSNTEAFF,TGCGCCAGCAGGGCGACAGGGTCTTCGAACACTGAAGCTTTCTTT
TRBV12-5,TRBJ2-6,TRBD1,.,CASGLLRQGYAGANVLTF,TGTGCTAGTGGTTTGCTGCGACAGGGCTATGCTGGGGCCAACGTCCTGACTTTC
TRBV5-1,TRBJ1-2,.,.,CASSSDNPTGRHGYTF,TGCGCCAGCAGCTCGGACAACCCGACCGGGCGCCATGGCTACACCTTC
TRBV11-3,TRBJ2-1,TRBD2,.,CASSPGTIYNEQFF,TGTGCCAGCAGCCCCGGGACTATTTACAATGAGCAGTTCTTC
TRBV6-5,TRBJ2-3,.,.,CASSYAPGTDTQYF,TGTGCCAGCAGTTACGCGCCAGGGACAGATACGCAGTATTTT
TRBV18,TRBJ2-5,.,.,CASSPEETQYF,TGTGCCAGCTCACCCGAAGAGACCCAGTACTTC
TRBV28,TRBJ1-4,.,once,CRNPQGATNEKLFF,TGTCGGAACCCACAGGGTGCAACTAATGAAAAACTGTTTTTT
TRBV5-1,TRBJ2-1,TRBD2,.,CASSLMLAGGIANEQFF,TGCGCCAGCAGCTTAATGCTAGCGGGAGGAATAGCCAATGAGCAGTTCTTC
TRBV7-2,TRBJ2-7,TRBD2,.,CASSPTSGGLYEQYF,TGTGCCAGCAGCCCCACTAGCGGGGGACTCTACGAGCAGTACTTC
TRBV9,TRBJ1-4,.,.,CASSVEGGRVVEKLFF,TGTGCCAGCAGCGTAGAGGGGGGGCGCGTGGTTGAAAAACTGTTTTTT
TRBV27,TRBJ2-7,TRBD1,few,CASSLTGTGGYEQYF,TGTGCCAGCAGTCTAACCGGGACAGGGGGCTACGAGCAGTACTTC
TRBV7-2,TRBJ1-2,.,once,CASSHEWTVNYGYTF,TGTGCCAGCAGCCATGAATGGACAGTCAACTATGGCTACACCTTC
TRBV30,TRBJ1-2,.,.,CAWSGGHYGYTF,TGTGCCTGGTCGGGGGGACACTATGGCTACACCTTC
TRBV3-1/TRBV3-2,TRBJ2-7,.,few,CASSLMQGYEQYF,TGTGCCAGCAGCCTTATGCAGGGCTACGAGCAGTACTTC
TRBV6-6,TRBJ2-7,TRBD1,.,CASSYRQGAYEQYF,TGTGCCAGCAGTTACCGGCAGGGGGCCTACGAGCAGTACTTC
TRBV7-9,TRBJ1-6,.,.,CASSSLENSPLHF,TGTGCCAGCAGCTCGCTTGAAAACTCACCCCTCCACTTT
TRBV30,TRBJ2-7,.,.,CAWKVLAYEQYF,TGTGCCTGGAAAGTGTTGGCCTACGAGCAGTACTTC
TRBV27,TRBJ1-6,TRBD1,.,CASSSPRVDRGLNSPLHF,TGTGCCAGCAGTTCCCCTAGGGTCGACAGGGGGTTGAATTCACCCCTCCACTTT
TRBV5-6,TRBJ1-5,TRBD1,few,CASSPRQGASNQPQHF,TGTGCCAGCAGCCCTCGACAGGGGGCAAGCAATCAGCCCCAGCATTTT
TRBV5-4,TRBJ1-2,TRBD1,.,CASSSGQGLDYGYTF,TGTGCCAGCAGCTCGGGACAGGGGTTGGACTATGGCTACACCTTC
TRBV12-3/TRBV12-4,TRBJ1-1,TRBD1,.,CASSGQGGAEAFF,TGTGCCAGCAGCGGACAGGGAGGCGCTGAAGCTTTCTTT
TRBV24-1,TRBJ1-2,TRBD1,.,CATSDYGTAGGGYTF,TGTGCCACCAGTGACTATGGGACAGCGGGGGGTGGCTACACCTTC
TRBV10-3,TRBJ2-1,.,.,CAVRTAINEQFF,TGTGCCGTCAGGACAGCAATCAATGAGCAGTTCTTC
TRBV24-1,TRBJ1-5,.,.,CATSDPRANQPQHF,TGTGCCACCAGTGATCCCCGGGCTAATCAGCCCCAGCATTTT
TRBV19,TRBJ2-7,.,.,CASSIDRYYEQYF,TGTGCCAGTAGTATAGACAGGTACTACGAGCAGTACTTC
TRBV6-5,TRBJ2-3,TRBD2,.,CARDSGRTDTQYF,TGTGCCAGGGATAGCGGGCGCACAGATACGCAGTATTTT
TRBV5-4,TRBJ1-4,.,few,CASSPGRGEKLFF,TGTGCCAGCAGCCCCGGTCGGGGTGAAAAACTGTTTTTT
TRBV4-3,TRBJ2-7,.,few,CASSQIYPSNEQYF,TGCGCCAGCAGCCAAATTTATCCTAGCAACGAGCAGTACTTC
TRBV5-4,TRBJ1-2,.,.,CASSRGDSQTTGYTF,TGTGCCAGCAGCCGCGGGGACTCGCAGACGACTGGCTACACCTTC
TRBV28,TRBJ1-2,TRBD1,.,CASSLQTGRGYTF,TGTGCCAGCAGTTTGCAGACAGGGAGAGGCTACACCTTC
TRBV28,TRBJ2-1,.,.,CASSSSYEQFF,TGTGCCAGCAGTTCCTCATATGAGCAGTTCTTC
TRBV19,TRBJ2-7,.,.,CASSRGGMEQYF,TGTGCCAGTAGCCGAGGGGGGATGGAGCAGTACTTC
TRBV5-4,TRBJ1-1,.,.,CASSLANMVNTEAFF,TGTGCCAGCAGCTTGGCTAATATGGTAAACACTGAAGCTTTCTTT
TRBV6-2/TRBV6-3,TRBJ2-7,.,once,CASSYSTKKADSYEQYF,TGTGCCAGCAGTTACTCCACTAAAAAAGCGGACAGTTACGAGCAGTACTTC
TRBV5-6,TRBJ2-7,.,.,CASSLTEGFYEQYF,TGTGCCAGCAGCTTGACAGAGGGATTCTACGAGCAGTACTTC
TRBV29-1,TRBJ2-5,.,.,CSVGEGVAQYF,TGCAGCGTTGGTGAGGGGGTGGCCCAGTACTTC
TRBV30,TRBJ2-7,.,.,CAWSPQSSYEQYF,TGTGCCTGGTCCCCACAGAGCTCCTACGAGCAGTACTTC
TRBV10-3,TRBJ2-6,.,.,CATRGGSGANVLTF,TGTGCCACGAGAGGCGGATCTGGGGCCAACGTCCTGACTTTC
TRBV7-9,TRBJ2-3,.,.,CASSPSTDTQYF,TGTGCCAGCAGCCCATCCACAGATACGCAGTATTTT
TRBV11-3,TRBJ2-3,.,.,CASSLDGLSTDTQYF,TGTGCCAGCAGCTTAGATGGATTAAGCACAGATACGCAGTATTTT
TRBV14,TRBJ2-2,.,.,CASSPGGANTGELFF,TGTGCCAGCAGCCCCGGGGGCGCGAACACCGGGGAGCTGTTTTTT
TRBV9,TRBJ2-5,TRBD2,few,CASSVGRWAGGQETQYF,TGTGCCAGCAGCGTAGGGAGGTGGGCGGGAGGCCAAGAGACCCAGTACTTC
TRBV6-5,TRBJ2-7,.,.,CASRGILREQYF,TGTGCCAGCAGGGGGATTTTGCGCGAGCAGTACTTC
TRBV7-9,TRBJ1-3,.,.,CASSLVPPGNTIYF,TGTGCCAGCAGCTTAGTCCCACCTGGAAACACCATATATTTT
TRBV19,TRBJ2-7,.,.,CASSMGSSYEQYF,TGTGCCAGTAGTATGGGCAGCTCCTACGAGCAGTACTTC
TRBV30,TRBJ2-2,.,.,CAWNLDTARELFF,TGTGCCTGGAACCTTGACACCGCCCGGGAGCTGTTTTTT
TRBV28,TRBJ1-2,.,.,CASSLPRGPNYGYTF,TGTGCCAGCAGTTTACCCCGGGGGCCGAACTATGGCTACACCTTC